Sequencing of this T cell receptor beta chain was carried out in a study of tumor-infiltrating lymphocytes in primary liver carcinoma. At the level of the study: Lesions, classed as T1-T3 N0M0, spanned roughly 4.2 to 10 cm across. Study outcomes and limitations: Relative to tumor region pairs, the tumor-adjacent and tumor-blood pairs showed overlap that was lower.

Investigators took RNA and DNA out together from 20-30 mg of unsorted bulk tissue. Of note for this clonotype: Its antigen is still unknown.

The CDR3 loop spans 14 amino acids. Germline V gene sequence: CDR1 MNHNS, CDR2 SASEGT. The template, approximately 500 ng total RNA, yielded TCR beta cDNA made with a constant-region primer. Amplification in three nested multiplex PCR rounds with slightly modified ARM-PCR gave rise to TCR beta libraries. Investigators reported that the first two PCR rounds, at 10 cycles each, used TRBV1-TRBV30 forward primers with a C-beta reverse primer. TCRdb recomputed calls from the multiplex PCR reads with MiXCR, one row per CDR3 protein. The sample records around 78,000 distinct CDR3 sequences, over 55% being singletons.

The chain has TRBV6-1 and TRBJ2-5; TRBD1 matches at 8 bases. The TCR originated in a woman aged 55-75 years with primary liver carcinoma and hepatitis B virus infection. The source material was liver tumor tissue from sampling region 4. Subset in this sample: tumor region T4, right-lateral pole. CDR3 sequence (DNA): TGTGTCGGCAGTGAAAGGGGACAGGCGGGGACCCAGTACTTC. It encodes CVGSERGQAGTQYF.